Listed below are T cell receptor beta chains from one sample, sequenced in a study of T cell repertoires in cytomegalovirus infection. Via MiXCR, TCRdb re-called the reads, giving one row per CDR3 protein. The sample gives roughly 200,000 distinct CDR3 sequences, 15% to 20% of which show up once; under 30% is in the top ten. The sample consisted of CD8+ T cells from PBMCs. The receptors here all came from a human donor in good health (CMV status not recorded). Some clones in this sample may be carry-over from other donors' samples. Both conserved end residues are part of each CDR3. A D gene is named only where the DNA matches it firmly. Size tells how often a clone was seen (once, few, many) or the class of an expanded clone, and some rows leave it out.

D	J	size	V	CDR3	DNA
.	TRBJ2-2	few	TRBV4-3	CASSRLVASNTGELFF	TGCGCCAGCAGCCGCCTGGTAGCCTCGAACACCGGGGAGCTGTTTTTT
.	TRBJ2-5	few	TRBV25-1	CASSESPTANQETQYF	TGTGCCAGCAGTGAATCACCGACAGCTAACCAAGAGACCCAGTACTTC
TRBD1	TRBJ1-1	.	TRBV28	CASSLTGQVNTEAFF	TGTGCCAGCAGTTTGACTGGACAGGTGAACACTGAAGCTTTCTTT
.	TRBJ1-3	.	TRBV7-9	CASSPKIGNTIYF	TGTGCCAGCAGCCCGAAAATTGGAAACACCATATATTTT
TRBD2	TRBJ2-7	many	TRBV7-2	CASSKGTIYEQYF	TGTGCCAGCAGCAAAGGGACTATCTACGAGCAGTACTTC
.	TRBJ2-3	.	TRBV12-3/TRBV12-4	CASSLGGTLSTDTQYF	TGTGCCAGCAGTTTGGGCGGCACCCTAAGCACAGATACGCAGTATTTT
.	TRBJ1-1	few	TRBV12-3/TRBV12-4	CASIIAAAEAFF	TGTGCCAGCATTATAGCGGCTGCTGAAGCTTTCTTT
.	TRBJ2-2	many	TRBV28	CASSLATNTGELFF	TGTGCCAGCAGTTTGGCCACGAACACCGGGGAGCTGTTTTTT
TRBD1	TRBJ1-5	once	TRBV7-9	CASSSRDRGKDQPQHF	TGTGCCAGCAGCTCTCGGGACAGGGGCAAAGATCAGCCCCAGCATTTT
TRBD1	TRBJ1-1	.	TRBV5-6	CASSHGTGENTEAFF	TGTGCCAGCAGCCACGGGACAGGGGAGAACACTGAAGCTTTCTTT
.	TRBJ1-4	.	TRBV6-2/TRBV6-3	CASSYVREKLFF	TGTGCCAGCAGTTACGTGCGTGAAAAACTGTTTTTT
.	TRBJ2-1	many	TRBV7-8	CASSFYGKSSYNEQFF	TGTGCCAGCAGCTTTTACGGTAAGAGCTCCTACAATGAGCAGTTCTTC
TRBD2	TRBJ2-7	few	TRBV6-5	CASSYNPGLGHYEQYF	TGTGCCAGCAGTTATAATCCGGGACTAGGGCACTACGAGCAGTACTTC
.	TRBJ1-4	few	TRBV12-3/TRBV12-4	CASSRGQNVEKLFF	TGTGCCAGCAGTAGGGGCCAAAATGTTGAAAAACTGTTTTTT
.	TRBJ2-7	.	TRBV7-6	CASSLRNPDEQYF	TGTGCCAGCAGCTTACGAAACCCCGACGAGCAGTACTTC
.	TRBJ2-5	.	TRBV28	CASSFLPLAQQETQYF	TGTGCCAGCAGTTTCCTCCCACTAGCTCAACAAGAGACCCAGTACTTC
.	TRBJ2-5	.	TRBV7-9	CASSHLSQPYQETQYF	TGTGCCAGCAGCCATCTCAGTCAACCGTATCAAGAGACCCAGTACTTC
.	TRBJ2-2	few	TRBV7-2	CASSFSGTGELFF	TGTGCCAGCAGCTTCTCCGGCACCGGGGAGCTGTTTTTT
.	TRBJ2-2	few	TRBV4-1	CASSRAAGELFF	TGCGCCAGCAGCCGGGCGGCCGGGGAGCTGTTTTTT
TRBD1	TRBJ2-7	many	TRBV12-3/TRBV12-4	CASSLTQGDNEQYF	TGTGCCAGCAGTTTAACACAGGGGGACAACGAGCAGTACTTC
TRBD1	TRBJ1-1	few	TRBV10-3	CAITKTWTGPSEAFF	TGTGCCATCACCAAGACATGGACAGGCCCCTCGGAAGCTTTCTTT
.	TRBJ2-7	few	TRBV6-2/TRBV6-3	CASSYGDKYEQYF	TGTGCCAGCAGTTACGGGGACAAGTACGAGCAGTACTTC
TRBD1	TRBJ2-3	few	TRBV11-2	CASSLLQGAGADTQYF	TGTGCCAGCAGCTTATTACAGGGGGCTGGCGCAGATACGCAGTATTTT